This T cell receptor beta chain came from a study of blood T cell repertoires in COVID-19. Across the study: The cDNA or gDNA used as material had been derived from T cells, B-cell-depleted T cells, or PBMCs.

Germline lookup yields CDR1 LGHNA and CDR2 YSLEER. This CDR3 has 15 amino acids. The V and J ends lost 0 bases and 4 bases, in that order; junction bases with no gene match: 6. Per the original data handling: Nucleated cell number was recorded as an estimate derived from reference gene primer amplification. Assay used: immunoSEQ multiplex PCR; TCRdb lists only in-frame clones, some missing. The V and J calls and clone size were taken over from that table, and D and trimming were inferred from the DNA. The table includes around 330,000 clones, approximately 88% detected once. Across about two dozen US areas, participants ranged in age from about 18 to 90 years. The recovered donors of Cohort 3 showed two negative PCRs, clearance, or symptom resolution.

Sequencing was done on a sample of PBMCs or T cells enriched from blood (not recorded which). This TCR came from a woman between 18 and 30 years old who had recovered from COVID-19. The chain employs TRBV4-3 and TRBJ2-7; TRBD2 matches at 7 bases. The CDR3, as DNA: TGCGCCAGCAGCCAAGACCTGACTAGCTTTTACGAGCAGTACTTC. This codes for CASSQDLTSFYEQYF.